The rows below give T cell receptor beta chains drawn from one sample of a study of T-cell reconstitution after alpha-beta-depleted transplantation in children. TCRdb re-called the PCR reads with MiXCR, one entry per CDR3 protein. The sample has roughly 500,000 distinct CDR3 sequences; about 10% are singletons. Sequences were derived from PBMCs, sampled before TCRalphabeta/CD19-depleted stem cell transplant. All receptors derive from a child aged 2 to 15 with inherited bone marrow failure, due to receive a stem cell transplant. Both conserved end residues are part of each CDR3. D genes are given only for firm matches. Size values are once, few and many counts, or a class for expanded clones, and some rows have none.

. . TRBJ1-3 TRBV4-1 CASSQALRLSGNTIYF TGCGCCAGCAGCCAAGCTCTCCGACTCTCTGGAAACACCATATATTTT
. . TRBJ2-1 TRBV3-1 CASSQSHVGLASNEQFF TGTGCCAGCAGCCAGAGCCACGTCGGGCTAGCCTCCAATGAGCAGTTCTTC
many TRBD2 TRBJ2-3 TRBV7-9 CASVPRGGSTDTQYF TGTGCCAGCGTCCCCCGGGGGGGCAGCACAGATACGCAGTATTTT
many TRBD2 TRBJ2-3 TRBV15 CATSGPSGVELDTQYF TGTGCCACCAGCGGCCCTAGCGGAGTAGAACTCGATACGCAGTATTTT
many . TRBJ2-3 TRBV4-3 CASSQEGNQGDTQYF TGCGCCAGCAGCCAAGAGGGCAATCAGGGAGATACGCAGTATTTT
many . TRBJ2-1 TRBV27 CASSLSSSAGRNEQFF TGTGCCAGCAGTTTATCGTCATCGGCAGGGAGGAATGAGCAGTTCTTC
many TRBD1 TRBJ1-2 TRBV9 CASSVAGRQGTGYTF TGTGCCAGCAGCGTCGCTGGACGACAGGGAACTGGCTACACCTTC
many . TRBJ2-7 TRBV6-5 CASSYSNSHEQYF TGTGCCAGCAGTTACTCCAATAGCCACGAGCAGTACTTC
few TRBD2 TRBJ2-3 TRBV18 CASSPVPGLAEPEGTDTQYF TGTGCCAGCTCACCCGTTCCGGGACTAGCGGAGCCCGAAGGCACAGATACGCAGTATTTT
many . TRBJ1-2 TRBV12-3/TRBV12-4 CASSLWGGSTFGYTF TGTGCCAGCAGTTTATGGGGGGGTAGTACGTTTGGCTACACTTTC
few TRBD2 TRBJ2-1 TRBV2 CASTGTSGSRRRNNEQFF TGTGCCAGCACCGGGACTAGCGGGAGCCGAAGGAGGAACAATGAGCAGTTCTTC
many . TRBJ1-4 TRBV4-2 CASSRSGTRDEKLFF TGTGCCAGCAGCCGCTCCGGGACAAGAGATGAAAAACTGTTTTTT
many . TRBJ1-4 TRBV28 CASSSSRGGDNEKLFF TGTGCCAGCAGTTCGTCTCGGGGAGGGGATAATGAAAAACTGTTTTTT
few . TRBJ2-7 TRBV13 CASSPDGVWDEQYF TGTGCCAGCAGTCCCGACGGGGTCTGGGACGAGCAGTACTTC
few TRBD1 TRBJ2-7 TRBV7-2 CASSLASRGYEQYF TGTGCCAGCAGCTTAGCGAGCAGGGGGTACGAGCAGTACTTC
few . TRBJ2-1 TRBV4-2 CASSQGSVRGNEQFF TGTGCCAGCAGCCAAGGCTCGGTTAGGGGCAATGAGCAGTTCTTC
. . TRBJ2-7 TRBV27 CASSLASTVAYEQYF TGTGCCAGCAGTTTGGCGTCGACAGTTGCCTACGAGCAGTACTTC
many TRBD1 TRBJ2-7 TRBV9 CASSRPGTGRYEQYF TGTGCCAGCAGCAGACCCGGGACAGGGCGCTACGAGCAGTACTTC
many TRBD2 TRBJ2-1 TRBV28 CASSFWTSGTGANNEQFF TGTGCCAGCAGTTTCTGGACTAGCGGGACTGGCGCAAATAATGAGCAGTTCTTC
once TRBD2 TRBJ2-1 TRBV4-2 CASSQETGLTYNEQFF TGTGCCAGCAGCCAAGAGACGGGACTAACCTACAATGAGCAGTTCTTC
many . TRBJ2-2 TRBV5-1 CASRQASSAGELFF TGCGCCAGCAGGCAGGCTAGCTCGGCCGGGGAGCTGTTTTTT
. . TRBJ2-7 TRBV7-2 CASTLFVPYEQYF TGTGCCAGCACCCTTTTCGTACCCTACGAGCAGTACTTC
many . TRBJ1-1 TRBV7-2 CASSLGAGALEAFF TGTGCCAGCAGCTTGGGGGCGGGGGCGCTTGAAGCTTTCTTT
many TRBD1 TRBJ2-7 TRBV6-2/TRBV6-3 CASSYIGTGVYEQYF TGTGCCAGCAGTTACATTGGGACAGGGGTCTACGAGCAGTACTTC
many TRBD1 TRBJ2-1 TRBV6-1 CASSHTGVGNNEQFF TGTGCCAGCAGCCACACAGGGGTGGGGAACAATGAGCAGTTCTTC
. . TRBJ2-1 TRBV5-6 CAIGPGLPYNEQFF TGTGCCATCGGCCCGGGACTCCCCTACAATGAGCAGTTCTTC
few TRBD1 TRBJ2-2 TRBV3-1 CASSLDRATTGELFF TGTGCCAGCAGCCTAGACAGGGCGACCACCGGGGAGCTGTTTTTT
many . TRBJ2-3 TRBV20-1 CSAGVGNTQYF TGCAGTGCTGGGGTTGGAAATACGCAGTATTTT
many . TRBJ2-3 TRBV11-2 CASSLDIGTDTQYF TGTGCCAGCAGCTTAGATATAGGGACAGATACGCAGTATTTT
many . TRBJ2-1 TRBV5-1 CASSLEGDGYNEQFF TGCGCCAGCAGCTTGGAAGGGGATGGGTACAATGAGCAGTTCTTC
few . TRBJ2-7 TRBV12-3/TRBV12-4 CASSLTPRGASYEQYF TGTGCCAGCAGTTTGACTCCCCGGGGAGCCTCCTACGAGCAGTACTTC
few TRBD2 TRBJ2-7 TRBV27 CASTRTPGGNSYEQYF TGTGCCAGCACCCGAACCCCGGGAGGCAACTCCTACGAGCAGTACTTC
many . TRBJ2-7 TRBV5-5 CASSTSPGLTYEQYF TGTGCCAGCAGCACATCACCGGGACTGACCTACGAGCAGTACTTC
many . TRBJ2-7 TRBV12-3/TRBV12-4 CASSLPAYEQYF TGTGCCAGCAGTTTACCCGCCTACGAGCAGTACTTC
few TRBD2 TRBJ2-2 TRBV4-3 CASSQEGLREGTGELFF TGCGCCAGCAGCCAAGAGGGCCTACGGGAGGGGACCGGGGAGCTGTTTTTT
few . TRBJ2-2 TRBV5-4 CASSLGLDHHGELFF TGTGCCAGCAGCTTGGGGCTAGATCATCACGGGGAGCTGTTTTTT
. . TRBJ2-3 TRBV20-1 CSARDRPDTQYF TGCAGTGCTAGGGATCGTCCAGATACGCAGTATTTT
many . TRBJ2-3 TRBV2 CASVQGILDTQYF TGTGCCAGCGTTCAAGGGATTTTGGATACGCAGTATTTT
. . TRBJ2-2 TRBV20-1 CSARVVDTGEPFF TGCAGTGCTAGAGTAGTAGACACCGGGGAGCCGTTTTTT
many . TRBJ1-5 TRBV7-6 CASSPTRERYSNQPQHF TGTGCCAGCAGCCCAACCAGGGAGCGGTATAGCAATCAGCCCCAGCATTTT
. . TRBJ2-1 TRBV20-1 CSATPGGTYNDQFF TGCAGTGCCACCCCCGGGGGCACCTACAATGACCAGTTCTTC
many . TRBJ1-1 TRBV27 CASSLLGKNTEAFF TGTGCCAGCAGTTTGTTGGGCAAGAACACTGAAGCTTTCTTT
few TRBD1 TRBJ2-2 TRBV11-1 CASSYPRDSLNSNTGELFF TGTGCCAGCAGCTACCCCCGGGACAGCCTCAACTCGAACACCGGGGAGCTGTTTTTT
few . TRBJ1-5 TRBV28 CASSLVSVNGPQHF TGTGCCAGCAGTTTAGTCTCGGTCAATGGGCCCCAGCATTTT
many . TRBJ2-1 TRBV4-3 CASSLDTGPYNEQFF TGCGCCAGCAGCCTAGATACGGGCCCTTACAATGAGCAGTTCTTC
. TRBD2 TRBJ2-1 TRBV7-2 CASSPWDLAGSYNEQFF TGTGCCAGCAGCCCATGGGATCTAGCGGGCTCTTACAATGAGCAGTTCTTC
. . TRBJ1-2 TRBV7-2 CASSLDLGVSYTF TGTGCCAGCAGCTTAGATCTGGGTGTGAGCTACACCTTC
many . TRBJ1-2 TRBV29-1 CSVEFYGYTF TGCAGCGTTGAGTTCTATGGCTACACCTTC
few . TRBJ2-7 TRBV11-2 CASSLGLENEQYF TGTGCCAGCAGCTTAGGACTAGAAAACGAGCAGTACTTC
many . TRBJ2-7 TRBV20-1 CSAESPVRGEQYF TGCAGTGCGGAGAGCCCGGTCCGCGGCGAGCAGTACTTC
many TRBD2 TRBJ2-3 TRBV20-1 CSAGPSGRAEDTQYF TGCAGTGCTGGCCCAAGCGGGAGGGCCGAAGATACGCAGTATTTT
few TRBD1 TRBJ2-1 TRBV7-9 CASSPRTGFYNEQFF TGTGCCAGCAGCCCCCGGACAGGGTTCTACAATGAGCAGTTCTTC
. TRBD1 TRBJ2-7 TRBV6-2/TRBV6-3 CASSYLNRGSSYEQYF TGTGCCAGCAGTTACTTGAACAGGGGGAGCTCCTACGAGCAGTACTTC
few TRBD2 TRBJ2-1 TRBV6-2/TRBV6-3 CASRHSGLLYNEQFF TGTGCCAGCAGGCACTCGGGACTACTCTACAATGAGCAGTTCTTC
few . TRBJ2-1 TRBV14 CASRPRGTPYNEQFF TGTGCCAGCAGACCTAGAGGCACACCCTACAATGAGCAGTTCTTC
. . TRBJ2-2 TRBV20-1 CSARDASEAWDTGELFF TGCAGTGCTAGAGACGCTTCGGAGGCCTGGGACACCGGGGAGCTGTTTTTT
. . TRBJ2-5 TRBV29-1 CSATTGTPYPQETQYF TGCAGCGCGACGACGGGGACCCCATACCCTCAAGAGACCCAGTACTTC
many . TRBJ1-3 TRBV7-9 CASSPGLYTIYF TGTGCCAGCAGCCCGGGACTGTACACCATATATTTT
many . TRBJ2-2 TRBV27 CASSLKPRRGAGELFF TGTGCCAGCAGTTTAAAGCCGAGGAGGGGGGCCGGGGAGCTGTTTTTT
few . TRBJ2-5 TRBV29-1 CSVDLALYQETQYF TGCAGCGTTGATTTAGCCCTGTACCAAGAGACCCAGTACTTC